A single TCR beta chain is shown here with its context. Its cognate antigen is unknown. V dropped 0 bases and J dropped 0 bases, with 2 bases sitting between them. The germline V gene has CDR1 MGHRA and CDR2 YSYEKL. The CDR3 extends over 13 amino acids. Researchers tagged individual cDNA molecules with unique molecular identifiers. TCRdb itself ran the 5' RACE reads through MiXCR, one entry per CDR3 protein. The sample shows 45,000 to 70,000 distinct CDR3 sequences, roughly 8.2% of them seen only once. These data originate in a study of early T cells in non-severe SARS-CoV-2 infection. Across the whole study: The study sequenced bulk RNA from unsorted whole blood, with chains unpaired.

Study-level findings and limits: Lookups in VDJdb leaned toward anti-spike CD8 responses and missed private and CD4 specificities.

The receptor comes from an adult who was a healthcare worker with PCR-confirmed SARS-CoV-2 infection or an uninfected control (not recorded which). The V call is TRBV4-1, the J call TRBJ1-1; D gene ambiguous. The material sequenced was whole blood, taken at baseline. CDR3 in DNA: TGCGCCAGCAGCCAAGAGATGAACACTGAAGCTTTCTTT. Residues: CASSQEMNTEAFF.